This T cell receptor (beta chain) was captured in a study of relationships among human T cell subsets listed by TCRdb under 2010. For the wider study: Sequencing was performed on eight distinct blood T cell populations: pan T, CD8 cytotoxic, regulatory, Th1, Th2, naive plus transitional, activated and memory cells.

Points on this clonotype: No cognate antigen has been identified for it. No clone much larger than this one lies a single base away; base qualities are absent.

The CD4+CD25-CD294- flow-through remaining after the CD25, CD56 and CD294 bead selections was collected as Th1 cells. Miltenyi superparamagnetic beads coated with subset-specific monoclonal antibodies were used to isolate the T cell subsets. Every T cell population came from peripheral blood. Ficoll separation of whole blood yielded mononuclear cells, and anti-CD14 microbeads were then used to deplete the monocytes. The isolated cell populations were resuspended in RNAprotect reagent immediately. The germline ends are 10 bases apart after V is trimmed by 4 bases and J by 0 bases. The germline V gene sets CDR1 to SQVTM and CDR2 to ANQGSEA. The CDR3 goes from the cysteine to the phenylalanine over 14 residues. Left in the record is the CDR3 DNA by itself, 42 bases read in frame from the first base. Study-wide conclusions, independent of this receptor: A CD4+CD8+ double-positive population could not be ruled out by the bead-based sorting. The substantial sharing of CDR3s among Th1, Th2 and regulatory T cells was interpreted as suggesting that cell fate choices are stochastic. Over 60% of CD8+ cytotoxic sequences were found to belong to clones with over 100 reads, whereas few such clones were observed in the regulatory and Th2 subsets. V, D and J usage, CDR3 length and N-nucleotide additions showed no statistically significant differences among the seven subsets.

Library generation was performed with multiplex PCR. The instrument given in TCRdb is 454 GS FLX. Semiquantitative ARM-PCR was used to amplify the TCR alpha and beta CDR3 regions from mRNA. ARM-PCR used tagged nested gene-specific primers, after which communal superprimers carried out exponential amplification. Exonuclease was used to remove the nested primers before the first-round PCR products went through the second amplification round. Sequencing of the amplicons was performed on the 454 platform, which allows millions of DNA fragments to be sequenced rapidly without cloning bias. A read was counted as effective if the read could be mapped to both V and J germline segments. Processing in the source paper ran as follows. IRmap was used to assign reads to germline V, D and J segments, and IRmap relies on pyromap, a Smith-Waterman modification adapted to 454 sequencing errors. D-beta assignments were filtered using cutoffs set at the 99th percentile of alignment scores from simulated random sequences. The CDR3 was taken to be the amino acids lying between the conserved V-segment Y[YFLI]C motif and the J-segment [FW]GXGT motif. Repertoire diversity was estimated with a compound Poisson process model previously applied to large-scale EST data. A procedure for detecting cross-contamination was used to argue that the shared CDR3s did not come from sample contamination. TCRdb reprocessed the public reads (quality trimming at Q25 with fastp, clone calling with MiXCR) and kept in-frame beta chains. Each CDR3 protein gets just one entry, which takes the most common genes and DNA from the rows behind it. The V and J calls follow TCRdb's processing rather than the paper's. The sample yields 10,000 to 15,000 distinct CDR3 sequences; around 64% were counted once. The ten largest clonotypes hold less than 35% of the sample.

Recombination joined TRBV29-1 with TRBJ1-5; too little of a D gene remains to name it. The sequencing input was CD4+ Th1 cells sorted from blood. What this sample's cell subset or site label stands for: CD4+CD25-CD294- T helper 1 cells. The receptor's source is a man between 40 and 49 years old in good health. Here the CDR3 is given as CSVGPTNSNQPQHF. The DNA sequence is given as TGCAGCGTTGGGCCAACGAATAGCAATCAGCCCCAGCATTTT. The variable domain in full, with residues beyond the CDR3 obtained from the reference TRBV29-1 and TRBJ1-5 genes, is SAVISQKPSRDICQRGTSLTIQCQVDSQVTMMFWYRQQPGQSLTLIATANQGSEATYESGFVIDKFPISRPNLTFSTLTVSNMSPEDSSIYLCSVGPTNSNQPQHFGDGTRLSIL.